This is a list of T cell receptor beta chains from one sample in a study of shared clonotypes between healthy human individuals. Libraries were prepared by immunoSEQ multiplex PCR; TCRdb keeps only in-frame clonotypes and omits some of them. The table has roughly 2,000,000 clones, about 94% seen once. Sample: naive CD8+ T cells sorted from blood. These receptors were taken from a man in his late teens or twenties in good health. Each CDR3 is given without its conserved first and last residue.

ASSPLKGSSYEQY 13 TRBV18
ACGVDEKLF 9 TRBV30
ASSLLNFDGELF 12 TRBV9
ASSLSGLAGNYEQY 14 TRBV27
ASSPGLAASYEQY 13 TRBV4-1
AMTGMNTEAF 10 TRBV7-9
ASSFSRLAANTGELF 15 TRBV11-2
ASSQGQLTYEQY 12 TRBV5-1
ASSPSLGGAEKLF 13 TRBV27
AWSEQGNTQY 10 TRBV30
ASSLVLIGTGGLEGNQPQH 19 TRBV7-8
ASSLGVSSYEQY 12 TRBV7-2
ASSPRDARNEKLF 13 TRBV27
ASSLGQGSHNEQF 13 TRBV11-2
ASSLQGGLTYNSPLH 15 TRBV27
ASSLLLAGGTGELF 14 TRBV7-2
ASSSSPGQSTDTQY 14 TRBV11-2
ASVRDGPSYEQY 12 TRBV30
ASSAGVELF 9 TRBV2
ASSSAAWTVQETQY 14 TRBV5-1
ASSLVAGQYEQY 12 TRBV27
ASSYDRNTEAF 11 TRBV4-1